This T cell receptor (beta chain) was retrieved from a study of tumor and adjacent non-tumor tissue in lung cancer. No cell sorting was done before RNA was extracted from the tissue. With regard to this clonotype: This may arise from a read error, as a much more abundant clone is one base away.

TCRbeta libraries were built with three rounds of nested PCR, modified from ARM-PCR. TCRdb reprocessed the multiplex PCR reads with MiXCR, giving one entry per CDR3 protein. The profile shows over 110,000 distinct CDR3 sequences, around 65% of them singletons. This TCR derives from a man aged 55 to 70 with small cell lung cancer. The sequencing sample was made of lung tumor tissue.

CDR3 DNA sequence: TGTGCCGGCAGCGGCTCCATCGATACGCAGTATTTT. Protein: CAGSGSIDTQYF. This chain uses TRBV7-9 with TRBJ2-3; tentatively, D is TRBD2 (5 bases). CDR3 length: 12 amino acids. Germline V gene sequence: CDR1 SEHNR, CDR2 FQNEAQ (reference sequence).